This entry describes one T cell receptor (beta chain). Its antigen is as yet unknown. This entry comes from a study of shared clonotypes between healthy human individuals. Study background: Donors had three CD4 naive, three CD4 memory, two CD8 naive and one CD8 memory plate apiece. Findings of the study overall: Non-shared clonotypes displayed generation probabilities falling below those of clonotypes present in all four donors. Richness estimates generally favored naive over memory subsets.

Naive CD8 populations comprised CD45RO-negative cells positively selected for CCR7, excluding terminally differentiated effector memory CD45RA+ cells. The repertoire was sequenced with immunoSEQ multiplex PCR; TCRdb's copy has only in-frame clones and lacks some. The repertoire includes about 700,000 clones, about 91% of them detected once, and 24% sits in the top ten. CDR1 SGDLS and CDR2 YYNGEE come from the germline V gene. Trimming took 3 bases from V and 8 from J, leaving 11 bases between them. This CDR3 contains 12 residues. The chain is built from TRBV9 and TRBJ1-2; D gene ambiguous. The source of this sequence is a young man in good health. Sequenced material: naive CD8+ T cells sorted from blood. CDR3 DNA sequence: TGTGCCAGCAGCGAAAACACGGGCGGCTACACCTTC. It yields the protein CASSENTGGYTF.